These 25 T cell receptor beta chains came from one sample sequenced in a study of blood T cell repertoires in COVID-19. TCRdb keeps only in-frame clones here, not all; method: immunoSEQ multiplex PCR. The sample lists around 50,000 clones; around 87% were seen once. Sequenced input: peripheral blood. These receptors all stem from a man aged 45-60 years with active COVID-19.

The chain joins TRBV6-5 to TRBJ2-3; 8 bases are a match to TRBD2. Germline V CDR1 and CDR2: MNHEY, SVGAGI. J lost 4 bases, V lost 6 bases, and 6 bases had no gene match. The length of the CDR3 is 14 residues. CDR3 nucleotide sequence: TGTGCCAGCAGCTCGGGGGGGGCTTCAGATACGCAGTATTTT. Amino acids: CASSSGGASDTQYF.

The genes are TRBV9 and TRBJ1-1, with D unclear. The CDR3 covers 13 residues. Germline values: CDR1 SGDLS, CDR2 YYNGEE. V gave up 0 bases and J gave up 1 base, with 4 bases separating them. CDR3 amino acids: CASSVEQNTEAFF. The CDR3 DNA reads TGTGCCAGCAGCGTAGAGCAGAACACTGAAGCTTTCTTT.

The rearrangement joins TRBV2 to TRBJ2-6; the D is unclear. V lost 0 bases and J 0 bases, leaving 9 bases between the germline ends. Germline values: CDR1 SNHLY, CDR2 FYNNEI. This CDR3 contains 17 residues. CDR3: CASSEALGSSGANVLTF. In nucleotides, the CDR3 is TGTGCCAGCAGTGAAGCGCTCGGGTCCTCTGGGGCCAACGTCCTGACTTTC. Complete variable domain (other parts from reference TRBV2 and TRBJ2-6): EPEVTQTPSHQVTQMGQEVILRCVPISNHLYFYWYRQILGQKVEFLVSFYNNEISEKSEIFDDQFSVERPDGSNFTLKIRSTKLEDSAMYFCASSEALGSSGANVLTFGAGSRLTVL.

The chain is built from TRBV5-4 and TRBJ2-5, with D tentatively TRBD1 (6 bases). The CDR3 has 14 amino acids. CDR1 SGHNT and CDR2 YYREEE come from the germline V gene (reference sequence). V shed 5 bases and J shed 3 bases, with 14 bases lying between them. CDR3 DNA sequence: TGTGCCAGCAGATCAGCAGGGGATAAAGAGACCCAGTACTTC. Translating gives CASRSAGDKETQYF.

The chain links TRBV23-1 to TRBJ2-7; TRBD2 matches 9 bases. TRBV23-1 carries the ORF label, with uncertain function. After removal of 3 bases from V and 4 bases from J, the junction contained 4 bases not matched to a gene. This CDR3 has 14 residues. The chain's CDR3 is CASSHTSGWYEQYF. The DNA for the CDR3 is TGCGCCAGCAGTCATACTAGCGGGTGGTACGAGCAGTACTTC.

The J gene is TRBJ1-1, the V gene TRBV7-9; D may be TRBD1 (5 bases). Per germline, CDR1 SEHNR and CDR2 FQNEAQ (reference sequence). The length of the CDR3 is 14 residues. V dropped 3 bases and J dropped 4 bases, with 12 bases sitting between them. In DNA form, the CDR3 reads TGTGCCAGCAGCTTGCGGGGGTCGAGCACTGAAGCTTTCTTT. Amino acids: CASSLRGSSTEAFF.

The chain combines TRBV7-9 with TRBJ1-2; D unclear. This CDR3 comprises 14 residues. Trimming took off 5 bases at V and 0 bases at J, with 10 bases between the two ends. The germline V gene encodes CDR1 SEHNR and CDR2 FQNEAQ (reference sequence). CDR3 loop: CASSPGGTNYGYTF. CDR3 DNA sequence: TGTGCCAGCAGCCCCGGTGGTACTAACTATGGCTACACCTTC.

The chain links TRBV30 to TRBJ1-5; 9 bases line up with TRBD1. In germline, CDR1 is GTSNPN, CDR2 SVGIG (reference sequence). The CDR3 extends over 17 amino acids. V trimming: 4 bases; J trimming: 0 bases; junction bases outside the gene matches: 10. In nucleotides, the CDR3 is TGTGCCTGGACCGGGACAGGGCCACTGGCTAGCAATCAGCCCCAGCATTTT. It translates to CAWTGTGPLASNQPQHF.

This clone occurred once. The CDR3 reads CASSPGTSGYQETQYF. CDR3 in DNA: TGTGCCAGCAGCCCAGGGACTAGCGGGTACCAAGAGACCCAGTACTTC. The chain uses TRBV28 and TRBJ2-5, with 12 nucleotides matching TRBD2. The J segment lost 0 bases and the V segment lost 6 bases, leaving 5 bases of the junction unmatched. Per the germline V gene, CDR1 is MDHEN and CDR2 is SYDVKM. The CDR3 has 16 amino acids.

The V gene is TRBV24-1, the J gene TRBJ1-1; TRBD1 aligns across 9 bases. V trimming: 8 bases; J trimming: 6 bases; junction bases outside the gene matches: 6. The CDR3 loop spans 13 amino acids. Per the germline V gene, CDR1 is KGHDR and CDR2 is SFDVKD. CDR3 in amino acids: CATTGTGKAEAFF. For the CDR3, the DNA is TGTGCCACCACAGGGACAGGGAAGGCTGAAGCTTTCTTT.

The chain combines TRBV7-3 with TRBJ2-1; 13 bases agree with TRBD2. V gave up 4 bases and J gave up 5 bases; unmatched junction bases: 5. Per germline, CDR1 SGHTA and CDR2 FQGTGA. The CDR3 is made up of 16 amino acids. The CDR3, as DNA: TGTGCCAGCAGCTACGGGACTAGCGGGGCCAACAATGAGCAGTTCTTC. Its protein is CASSYGTSGANNEQFF.

The rearrangement joins TRBV3-1 (or the pseudogene TRBV3-2) to TRBJ2-3; the D gene is possibly TRBD2 (6 bases). Trimming left V 3 bases short and J 1 base short, with 14 bases between. This CDR3 comprises 16 residues. Germline lookup yields CDR1 LGHDT and CDR2 YNNKEL (reference sequence). CDR3 loop: CASSHASASGTDTQYF. DNA for the CDR3: TGTGCCAGCAGCCACGCCTCGGCTAGCGGCACAGATACGCAGTATTTT.

V gene TRBV5-1 combines with J gene TRBJ2-4; D is perhaps TRBD1 (5 bases). V was pared by 0 bases and J by 2 bases, with 12 bases between. The CDR3 has 16 residues. The V gene's germline CDR1 is SGHRS and CDR2 YFSETQ. The CDR3 spells CASSLDSPGTKNIQYF. In DNA form, the CDR3 reads TGCGCCAGCAGCTTGGATAGTCCAGGGACCAAAAACATTCAGTACTTC.

The CDR3 coding sequence is TGTGCCAGCAGTTTGCTGGGAGGTAAAGGCACCATATATTTT. Translation gives CASSLLGGKGTIYF. This chain connects TRBV28 to TRBJ1-3; D call uncertain. CDR1 MDHEN and CDR2 SYDVKM come from the germline V gene. The ends were cut back, 3 bases at V and 9 bases at J, with 15 bases in the middle. CDR3 length: 14 residues.

V is TRBV3-1 (or the pseudogene TRBV3-2) and J is TRBJ1-4; no reliable D call. The germline V gene encodes CDR1 LGHDT and CDR2 YNNKEL (reference sequence). Trimming shortened V by 0 bases and J by 3 bases, and 11 bases separated the two germline ends. The CDR3 has 16 amino acids. The DNA for the CDR3 is TGTGCCAGCAGCCAAGACCGGGGAACCCCTAATGAAAAACTGTTTTTT. Translating it yields CASSQDRGTPNEKLFF.

The genes are TRBV6-5 and TRBJ2-7; 9 bases match TRBD2. J was trimmed by 4 bases and V by 0 bases; bases with no gene match: 7. The CDR3 has 16 residues. CDR1 is MNHEY and CDR2 is SVGAGI in the germline V gene. The CDR3, as DNA: TGTGCCAGCAGTTACTCGTCAGCGGGGGGAATGTACGAGCAGTACTTC. Encoded protein: CASSYSSAGGMYEQYF.

The rearrangement joins TRBV5-4 to TRBJ2-5; weak D call: TRBD1 (6 bases). Trimming took off 4 bases at V and 5 bases at J, with 15 bases between the two ends. CDR1 is SGHNT, CDR2 YYREEE, per germline (reference sequence). The CDR3 runs to 14 residues. CDR3 protein: CASSRDDRRETQYF. CDR3 bases: TGTGCCAGCAGCCGGGATGACAGGAGGGAGACCCAGTACTTC.

The chain employs TRBV6-2 or TRBV6-3 and TRBJ1-2; D gene uncertain. Germline V gene sequence: CDR1 MNHEY, CDR2 SVGEGT. The CDR3 spans 11 residues. V was pared by 4 bases and J by 3 bases, with 3 bases between. CDR3 DNA sequence: TGTGCCAGCAGTTCGGACTATGGCTACACCTTC. Translating it yields CASSSDYGYTF.

The chain joins TRBV6-1 to TRBJ1-1, with D possibly TRBD1 on 6 matching bases. The V end lost 3 bases, the J end lost 5 bases, and 16 bases lay between the germline ends. Germline V gives CDR1 MNHNS, CDR2 SASEGT. This CDR3 is built from 15 residues. The CDR3 coding sequence is TGTGCCAGCAGTGATTATGGCAGGGGAGGGACTGAAGCTTTCTTT. Translated: CASSDYGRGGTEAFF.

In nucleotides, the CDR3 is TGTGCCAGCAGCGTAGCCGGGACAGTTTCCCTTTACAATGAGCAGTTCTTC. It specifies CASSVAGTVSLYNEQFF. The chain links TRBV9 to TRBJ2-1, with 7 bases matching TRBD1. The V segment lost 0 bases and the J segment 4 bases; nucleotides outside the gene matches: 10. Germline V gives CDR1 SGDLS, CDR2 YYNGEE. The CDR3 sequence is 17 residues long.

This sequence joins TRBV2 and TRBJ2-7, with a possible D match to TRBD1 (6 bases). V shed 0 bases and J shed 4 bases, with 7 bases lying between them. CDR1 and CDR2 from the germline V gene are SNHLY and FYNNEI. This CDR3 contains 13 residues. CDR3 residues: CASSEATGYEQYF. Written as DNA, the CDR3 is TGTGCCAGCAGTGAAGCGACAGGATACGAGCAGTACTTC.

The genes are TRBV5-1 and TRBJ2-2, with 8 bases fitting TRBD1. This CDR3 spans 17 amino acids. The germline V gene has CDR1 SGHRS and CDR2 YFSETQ. V lost 1 base to trimming and J lost 6 bases; unmatched junction nucleotides: 11. CDR3 residues: CASSLLIGQGSSGELFF. In nucleotides, the CDR3 is TGCGCCAGCAGCTTGTTGATCGGACAGGGAAGTTCCGGGGAGCTGTTTTTT.

V and J are TRBV5-6 and TRBJ2-6, with no clear D. The CDR3 is 15 amino acids. V was pared by 1 base and J by 0 bases, with 5 bases between. Germline loops: CDR1 SGHDT, CDR2 YYEEEE. The CDR3 protein is CASSLRSSGANVLTF. CDR3 DNA: TGTGCCAGCAGCTTGAGGAGCTCTGGGGCCAACGTCCTGACTTTC.

This clone was detected only a few times. V is TRBV4-1 and J is TRBJ2-7, with D unclear. The length of the CDR3 is 15 residues. Deletions cut 1 base from V and 0 bases from J, with 10 bases between. Germline values: CDR1 MGHRA, CDR2 YSYEKL. CDR3 in amino acids: CASSQGLVSSYEQYF. Here the CDR3 DNA reads TGCGCCAGCAGCCAAGGGCTAGTTAGCTCCTACGAGCAGTACTTC.

This sequence joins TRBV11-3 and TRBJ2-7, with 9 bases matching TRBD1. The CDR3 totals 15 residues. The junction had 6 bases not matched to a gene; V was cut back by 2 bases and J by 4 bases. The V gene's germline CDR1 is SGHNT and CDR2 YENEEA. CDR3 loop: CASSLSGTGTYEQYF. The CDR3 nucleotides are TGTGCCAGCAGCTTATCCGGGACAGGGACTTACGAGCAGTACTTC.